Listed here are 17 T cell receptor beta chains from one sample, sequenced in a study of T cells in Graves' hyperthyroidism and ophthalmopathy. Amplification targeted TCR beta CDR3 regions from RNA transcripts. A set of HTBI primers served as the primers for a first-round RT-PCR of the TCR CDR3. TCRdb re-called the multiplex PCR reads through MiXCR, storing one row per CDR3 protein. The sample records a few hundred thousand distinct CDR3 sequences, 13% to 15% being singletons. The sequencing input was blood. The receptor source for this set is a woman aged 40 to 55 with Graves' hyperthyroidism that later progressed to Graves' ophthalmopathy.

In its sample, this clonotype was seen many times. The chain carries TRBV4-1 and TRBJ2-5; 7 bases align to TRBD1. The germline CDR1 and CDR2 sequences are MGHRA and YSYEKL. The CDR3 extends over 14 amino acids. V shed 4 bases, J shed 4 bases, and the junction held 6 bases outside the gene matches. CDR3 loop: CASSPTGVSETQYF. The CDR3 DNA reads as TGCGCCAGCAGCCCCACAGGGGTTTCAGAGACCCAGTACTTC.

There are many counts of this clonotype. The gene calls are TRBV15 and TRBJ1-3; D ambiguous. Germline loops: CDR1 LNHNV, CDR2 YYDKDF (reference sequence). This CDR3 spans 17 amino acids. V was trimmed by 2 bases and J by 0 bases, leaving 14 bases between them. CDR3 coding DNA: TGTGCCACCAGCAGAACTCCTCAGAGACTCTCTGGAAACACCATATATTTT. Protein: CATSRTPQRLSGNTIYF.

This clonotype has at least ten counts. The CDR3 DNA sequence: TGTGCCAGCAGCGCCAGTACTGAGGCAGATACGCAGTATTTT. Protein product: CASSASTEADTQYF. V usage is TRBV11-3 and J usage is TRBJ2-3; no definite D call. The CDR3 consists of 14 residues. Trimming shortened V by 5 bases and J by 4 bases, and 13 bases separated the two germline ends. From germline, CDR1 is SGHNT and CDR2 YENEEA.

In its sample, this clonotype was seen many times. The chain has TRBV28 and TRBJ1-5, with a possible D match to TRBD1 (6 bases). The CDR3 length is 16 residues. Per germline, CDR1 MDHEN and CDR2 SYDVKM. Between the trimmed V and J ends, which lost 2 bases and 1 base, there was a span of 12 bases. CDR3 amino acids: CASSLPLGQSNQPQHF. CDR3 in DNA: TGTGCCAGCAGTTTACCCCTTGGACAGAGCAATCAGCCCCAGCATTTT.

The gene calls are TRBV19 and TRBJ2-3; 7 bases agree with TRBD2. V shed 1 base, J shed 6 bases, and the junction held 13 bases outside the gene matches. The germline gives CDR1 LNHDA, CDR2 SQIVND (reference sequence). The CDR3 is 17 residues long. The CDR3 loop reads CASSIAYPGTIADTQYF. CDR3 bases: TGTGCCAGTAGTATAGCTTACCCGGGGACTATAGCGGATACGCAGTATTTT.

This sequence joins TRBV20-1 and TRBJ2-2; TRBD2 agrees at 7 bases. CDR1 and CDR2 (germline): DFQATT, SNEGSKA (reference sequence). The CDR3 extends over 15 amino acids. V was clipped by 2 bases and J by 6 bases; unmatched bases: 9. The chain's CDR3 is CSARLQRDRSGELFF. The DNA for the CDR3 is TGCAGTGCTAGACTCCAGCGGGATAGGTCCGGGGAGCTGTTTTTT.

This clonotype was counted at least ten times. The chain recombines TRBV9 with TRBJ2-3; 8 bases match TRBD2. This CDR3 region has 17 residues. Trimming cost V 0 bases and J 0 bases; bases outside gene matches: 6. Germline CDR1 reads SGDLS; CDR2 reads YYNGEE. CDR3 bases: TGTGCCAGCAGCGTAGGGGTAGCGGGATATAGCACAGATACGCAGTATTTT. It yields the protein CASSVGVAGYSTDTQYF.

The CDR3 DNA reads TGCGCCAGCAGCCAAGGTCCGGGGAGGAAGAACACTGAAGCTTTCTTT. Protein: CASSQGPGRKNTEAFF. This chain uses TRBV4-1 with TRBJ1-1; no definite D call. Germline CDR1 reads MGHRA; CDR2 reads YSYEKL. V shed 1 base and J shed 1 base, with 13 bases lying between them. This CDR3 is 16 amino acids long.

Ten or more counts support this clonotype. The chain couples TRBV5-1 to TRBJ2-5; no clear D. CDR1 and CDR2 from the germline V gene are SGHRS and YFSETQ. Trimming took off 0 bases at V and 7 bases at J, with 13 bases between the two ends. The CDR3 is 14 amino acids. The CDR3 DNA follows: TGCGCCAGCAGCTTGGAGAGTAGCCCTGGGACCCAGTACTTC. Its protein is CASSLESSPGTQYF.

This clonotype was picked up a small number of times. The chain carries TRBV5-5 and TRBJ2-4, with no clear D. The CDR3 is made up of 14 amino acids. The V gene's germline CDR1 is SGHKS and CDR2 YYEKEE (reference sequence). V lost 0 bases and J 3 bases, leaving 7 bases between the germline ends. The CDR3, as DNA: TGTGCCAGCAGCTTGGAAGGTTACAAAAACATTCAGTACTTC. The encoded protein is CASSLEGYKNIQYF.

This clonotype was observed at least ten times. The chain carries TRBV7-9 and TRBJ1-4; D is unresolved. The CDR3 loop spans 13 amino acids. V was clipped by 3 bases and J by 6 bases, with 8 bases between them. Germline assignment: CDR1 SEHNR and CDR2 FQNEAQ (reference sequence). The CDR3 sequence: CASSFRDDEKLFF. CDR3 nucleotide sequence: TGTGCCAGCAGCTTCCGGGATGATGAAAAACTGTTTTTT.

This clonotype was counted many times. CDR3 protein: CASRREGNNQPQHF. The CDR3 nucleotides read TGTGCCAGCAGGCGGGAGGGGAACAATCAGCCCCAGCATTTT. This chain uses TRBV2 with TRBJ1-5, with D perhaps TRBD1 (5 bases). Germline V gene lookup returns CDR1 SNHLY and CDR2 FYNNEI. V lost 6 bases, J lost 3 bases, and 12 bases lay in between. The CDR3 is 14 amino acids.

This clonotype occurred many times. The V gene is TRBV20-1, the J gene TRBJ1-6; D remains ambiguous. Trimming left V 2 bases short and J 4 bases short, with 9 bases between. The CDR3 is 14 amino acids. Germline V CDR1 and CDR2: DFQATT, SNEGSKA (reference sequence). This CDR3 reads CSARMAGYNSPLHF. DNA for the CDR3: TGCAGTGCTAGAATGGCGGGTTATAATTCACCCCTCCACTTT.

CDR3 region: CASSIRTSGRSVWYEQYF. As DNA, the CDR3 is TGTGCCAGCAGTATCCGGACTAGCGGGAGATCTGTGTGGTACGAGCAGTACTTC. The chain has TRBV2 and TRBJ2-7; TRBD2 agrees at 13 bases. Germline V gene lookup returns CDR1 SNHLY and CDR2 FYNNEI. The CDR3 is made up of 18 amino acids. The V segment lost 5 bases and the J segment 4 bases; nucleotides outside the gene matches: 14. Complete variable domain (other parts from reference TRBV2 and TRBJ2-7): EPEVTQTPSHQVTQMGQEVILRCVPISNHLYFYWYRQILGQKVEFLVSFYNNEISEKSEIFDDQFSVERPDGSNFTLKIRSTKLEDSAMYFCASSIRTSGRSVWYEQYFGPGTRLTVT.

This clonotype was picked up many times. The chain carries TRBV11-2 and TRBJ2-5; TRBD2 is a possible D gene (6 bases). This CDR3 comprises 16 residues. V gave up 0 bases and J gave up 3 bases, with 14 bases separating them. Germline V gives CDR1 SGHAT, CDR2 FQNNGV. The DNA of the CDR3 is TGTGCCAGCAGCTTAGATCCTAGCGTTATAAAAGAGACCCAGTACTTC. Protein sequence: CASSLDPSVIKETQYF. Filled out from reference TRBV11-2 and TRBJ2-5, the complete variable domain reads EAGVAQSPRYKIIEKRQSVAFWCNPISGHATLYWYQQILGQGPKLLIQFQNNGVVDDSQLPKDRFSAERLKGVDSTLKIQPAKLEDSAVYLCASSLDPSVIKETQYFGPGTRLLVL.

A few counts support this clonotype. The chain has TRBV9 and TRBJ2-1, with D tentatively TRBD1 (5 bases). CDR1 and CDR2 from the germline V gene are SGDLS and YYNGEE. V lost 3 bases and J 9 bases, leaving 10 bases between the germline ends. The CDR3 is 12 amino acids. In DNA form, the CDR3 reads TGTGCCAGCAGCGCCGTAAGGGGTGAGCAGTTCTTC. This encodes CASSAVRGEQFF.

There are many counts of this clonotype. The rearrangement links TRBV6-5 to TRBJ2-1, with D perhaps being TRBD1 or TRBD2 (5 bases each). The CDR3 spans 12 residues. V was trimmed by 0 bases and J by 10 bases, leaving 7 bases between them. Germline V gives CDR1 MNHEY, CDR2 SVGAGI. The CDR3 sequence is CASSYSGREQFF. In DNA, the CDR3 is TGTGCCAGCAGTTACTCGGGACGGGAGCAGTTCTTC.